These T cell receptor beta chains were read from a single sample in a study of T-cell memory formation after mild COVID-19. TCRdb independently ran MiXCR on the 5' RACE reads; one entry per CDR3 protein. This table holds around 300,000 distinct CDR3 sequences, about an eighth found once. Sequencing was done on a sample of PBMCs or a T cell subset sorted from them (not recorded which). These receptors originate from a man between 18 and 29 years old who had mild COVID-19 (a few samples of this study predate the infection). Cell type and time point are not known. Both conserved end residues are part of each CDR3. Each record gives: D gene, clone size, J gene, V gene, CDR3 DNA, CDR3 protein. A D gene is named only where the DNA matches it firmly. Clone sizes are given selectively: once, few, many, or a class where the clone is expanded.

NA	NA	TRBJ1-1	TRBV6-6	TGTGCCAGCAGACCCGGGGTCGCCACTGAAGCTTTCTTT	CASRPGVATEAFF
NA	few	TRBJ2-2	TRBV29-1	TGCAGCGTTGTGTCCGGGGAGCTGTTTTTT	CSVVSGELFF
TRBD2	few	TRBJ2-1	TRBV6-2/TRBV6-3	TGTGCCAGCAGACCGGGGGGGCCTTTTCATGAGCAGTTCTTC	CASRPGGPFHEQFF
TRBD2	few	TRBJ2-3	TRBV10-1	TGCGCCAGCAGTGGGACTAGCGGGGGGTCCACAGATACGCAGTATTTT	CASSGTSGGSTDTQYF
NA	many	TRBJ2-7	TRBV7-2	TGTGCCAGCAGCTTAGTAGAATCCTACGAGCAGTACTTC	CASSLVESYEQYF
NA	NA	TRBJ1-2	TRBV7-2	TGTGCCAGCAGCTTAGACAGGGATCGGGATGGCTACACCTTC	CASSLDRDRDGYTF
NA	few	TRBJ1-5	TRBV19	TGTGCCAGTAGTTCTAGGGCGGTCCAGCCCCAGCATTTT	CASSSRAVQPQHF
TRBD1	many	TRBJ1-1	TRBV7-6	TGTGCCAGCAGCTTAGAGGGGGCCACTGAAGCTTTCTTT	CASSLEGATEAFF
NA	many	TRBJ2-1	TRBV5-1	TGCGCCAGCAGCTTGCGGTTTGAGCAGTTCTTC	CASSLRFEQFF
NA	few	TRBJ1-1	TRBV13	TGTGCCAGCAATGGACTAGGGATAACTGAAGCTTTCTTT	CASNGLGITEAFF
TRBD1	NA	TRBJ1-2	TRBV2	TGTGCCGTCCCCGGGGACAGCCTTAACTATGGCTACACCTTC	CAVPGDSLNYGYTF
NA	NA	TRBJ2-1	TRBV21-1	TGTGCCAGCCCCCTAGTAGCCGGGTACAATGAGCAGTTCTTC	CASPLVAGYNEQFF
TRBD2	many	TRBJ2-1	TRBV4-1	TGCGCCAGCAGCCAAGTGGCTAGCGGTCGCAATGAGCAGTTCTTC	CASSQVASGRNEQFF
TRBD2	few	TRBJ2-1	TRBV5-1	TGCGCCAGCAGCTTGGCGGCGGGGGGGCCGAGAGAGCAGTTCTTC	CASSLAAGGPREQFF
TRBD1	NA	TRBJ1-6	TRBV4-2	TGTGCCAGCAGCCAAGATTTCGGGGACAGGGCTAATTCACCCCTCCACTTT	CASSQDFGDRANSPLHF
TRBD2	NA	TRBJ2-1	TRBV12-3/TRBV12-4	TGTGCCAGCAGTTTCTTAGCGGGGGGCGGGAATGAGCAGTTCTTC	CASSFLAGGGNEQFF
NA	few	TRBJ1-5	TRBV12-3/TRBV12-4	TGTGCCAGCAGTTTTTGGGGACAGCCCCAGCATTTT	CASSFWGQPQHF